This T cell receptor beta chain was recorded in a study of T cell changes during pregnancy in multiple sclerosis. Germline V gives CDR1 SEHNR, CDR2 FQNEAQ (reference sequence). V shed 4 bases and J 5 bases; nucleotides not matched to a gene: 9. The CDR3 sequence is 15 residues long. This clone has only one observation. Some clones are missing from TCRdb's copy, which holds only in-frame ones; the method was immunoSEQ multiplex PCR. The table shows roughly 50,000 clones, with around 87% occurring only once. This receptor was obtained from a female donor with multiple sclerosis, enrolled in a pregnancy study. The J gene is TRBJ2-3, the V gene TRBV7-9, with 7 bases lining up with TRBD1. Sequencing used CD8+ T cells from peripheral blood mononuclear cells, obtained in the second trimester of pregnancy. The CDR3 spells CASSSDRARVDTQYF. In DNA, the CDR3 is TGTGCCAGCAGCTCCGACAGGGCACGCGTAGATACGCAGTATTTT.